Each of the 18 T cell receptor beta chains below was sequenced from the same sample in a study of response to subunit inactivated influenza vaccine. TCRdb ran MiXCR on the RT-PCR reads and lists one entry per CDR3 protein. The table includes 500,000 to 600,000 distinct CDR3 sequences, 15% to 20% detected once. Material: CD4+ T cells sorted from PBMCs, obtained 23 months after vaccination. The receptors were gathered from a man between 45 and 75 years old who received an inactivated influenza vaccine.

This clonotype was detected only a few times. V gene TRBV4-3 combines with J gene TRBJ2-2; D possibly uses TRBD1 or TRBD2 (6 bases each). V was clipped by 1 base and J by 0 bases, with 15 bases between them. This CDR3 has 18 amino acids. Looked up from germline, CDR1 is LGHNA and CDR2 is YSLEER. CDR3 protein: CASSQARPGDTNTGELFF. The CDR3 bases are TGCGCCAGCAGCCAAGCCCGCCCGGGGGACACGAACACCGGGGAGCTGTTTTTT.

This chain joins TRBV7-9 and TRBJ2-1; D call uncertain. From germline, CDR1 is SEHNR and CDR2 FQNEAQ (reference sequence). V gave up 4 bases and J gave up 10 bases, with 17 bases separating them. This CDR3 contains 14 residues. This CDR3 reads CASSSRTTPSEQFF. CDR3 nucleotides: TGTGCCAGCAGCTCCCGGACCACACCCTCGGAGCAGTTCTTC.

The chain has TRBV30 and TRBJ2-1, with D unresolved. V lost 2 bases and J 10 bases, leaving 12 bases between the germline ends. This CDR3 is 12 amino acids long. Germline values: CDR1 GTSNPN, CDR2 SVGIG (reference sequence). CDR3 loop: CAWSPGAREQFF. CDR3 DNA sequence: TGTGCCTGGAGTCCCGGTGCCAGAGAGCAGTTCTTC. The full variable domain, in which reference TRBV30 and TRBJ2-1 provide the parts outside the CDR3, is SQTIHQWPATLVQPVGSPLSLECTVEGTSNPNLYWYRQAAGRGLQLLFYSVGIGQISSEVPQNLSASRPQDRQFILSSKKLLLSDSGFYLCAWSPGAREQFFGPGTRLTVL.

This clonotype was seen more than once but under ten times. The chain links TRBV10-3 to TRBJ2-1; 7 bases match TRBD1. With 2 bases clipped from V and 10 bases from J, the junction kept 14 bases outside the gene matches. This CDR3 is built from 16 residues. Germline CDR1 reads ENHRY; CDR2 reads SYGVKD. The CDR3 spells CAISEQTGNQILEQFF. DNA for the CDR3: TGTGCCATCAGTGAGCAGACAGGGAATCAAATTCTAGAGCAGTTCTTC.

A few counts support this clonotype. The V gene is TRBV25-1, the J gene TRBJ2-3; D gene uncertain. Germline CDR1 reads MGHDK; CDR2 reads SYGVNS. With 2 bases removed from V and 2 bases from J, the gap between germline ends came to 14 bases. This CDR3 is built from 16 residues. The chain's CDR3 is CASSEDGRAVTDTQYF. CDR3 coding DNA: TGTGCCAGCAGTGAAGACGGGCGCGCGGTCACAGATACGCAGTATTTT.

The sample holds a few counts of this clonotype. CDR3 region: CASSWTGETQYF. CDR3 sequence (DNA): TGTGCCAGCAGTTGGACGGGGGAGACCCAGTACTTC. The chain recombines TRBV12-3 or TRBV12-4 with TRBJ2-5; maybe TRBD2 (5 bases). Trimming cost V 4 bases and J 5 bases, with 8 bases left between them. The CDR3 sequence is 12 residues long.

The chain employs TRBV29-1 and TRBJ1-2; D is unresolved. V lost 8 bases, J lost 2 bases, and 12 bases lay in between. This CDR3 region has 12 residues. Germline CDR1 and CDR2: SQVTM and ANQGSEA. The CDR3 region has the DNA TGCAGCATTGCTGTGTTAAACTATGGCTACACCTTC. Its translation is CSIAVLNYGYTF.

The CDR3 DNA reads as TGTGCCAGCAGCCAAGATGCCAGGGGAGCGGGAGGAGGAGATACGCAGTATTTT. Protein sequence: CASSQDARGAGGGDTQYF. The gene calls are TRBV3-1 and TRBJ2-3, with 9 nucleotides matching TRBD2. The germline V gene has CDR1 LGHDT and CDR2 YNNKEL (reference sequence). J was trimmed by 5 bases and V by 0 bases; bases with no gene match: 12. This CDR3 has 18 residues.

This clonotype was found a few times. The chain links TRBV14 to TRBJ2-1; no clear D gene. This CDR3 is built from 14 residues. V lost 4 bases and J 9 bases, leaving 16 bases between the germline ends. Germline V gene lookup returns CDR1 SGHDN and CDR2 FVKESK. CDR3 DNA sequence: TGTGCCAGCAGCCCAAAACTAAGTTCGGGTGAGCAGTTCTTC. It yields the protein CASSPKLSSGEQFF.

This clonotype was recorded at least ten times. This chain joins TRBV5-1 and TRBJ2-1, with 9 nucleotides matching TRBD1. The CDR3 consists of 14 residues. Germline loops: CDR1 SGHRS, CDR2 YFSETQ. With V trimmed by 4 bases and J by 5 bases, 4 bases remained unmatched. The CDR3 coding sequence is TGCGCCAGCAGCAGACAGGGGGAGGACAATGAGCAGTTCTTC. Its translation: CASSRQGEDNEQFF.

This clonotype has at least ten counts. The chain has TRBV4-3 and TRBJ2-7; 8 bases line up with TRBD2. The CDR3 loop spans 15 amino acids. Germline V CDR1 and CDR2: LGHNA, YSLEER. V shed 0 bases and J 1 base; nucleotides not matched to a gene: 2. Here the CDR3 reads CASSQDIAGSYEQYF. The CDR3 bases are TGCGCCAGCAGCCAAGATATAGCGGGGTCCTACGAGCAGTACTTC.

This clonotype occurred a few times. The chain employs TRBV7-2 and TRBJ2-2; D not resolved. Trimming pared 5 bases from V and 1 base from J, leaving 11 bases between. The germline CDR1 and CDR2 sequences are SGHTA and FQGNSA. The length of the CDR3 is 15 residues. CDR3: CASSVKQRNTGELFF. The CDR3 DNA reads as TGTGCCAGCAGCGTAAAACAGAGGAACACCGGGGAGCTGTTTTTT.

This clonotype was detected a few times. J is TRBJ1-1 and V is TRBV12-3 or TRBV12-4, with 8 nucleotides matching TRBD1. After removal of 7 bases from V and 11 bases from J, the junction contained 12 bases not matched to a gene. This CDR3 comprises 13 residues. The CDR3 here is CASTTSDRVHAFF. The CDR3 coding sequence is TGTGCCAGCACCACATCGGACAGGGTGCACGCTTTCTTT.

The chain carries TRBV7-2 and TRBJ1-5; maybe TRBD1 (6 bases). The CDR3 runs to 13 residues. Germline-derived CDR1 and CDR2 are SGHTA and FQGNSA. V was trimmed by 3 bases and J by 6 bases, leaving 9 bases between them. CDR3 in amino acids: CASSFRGAQPQHF. CDR3 in DNA: TGTGCCAGCAGCTTTCGGGGGGCTCAGCCCCAGCATTTT. The variable domain in full, completed from reference TRBV7-2 and TRBJ1-5, reads GAGVSQSPSNKVTEKGKDVELRCDPISGHTALYWYRQSLGQGLEFLIYFQGNSAPDKSGLPSDRFSAERTGGSVSTLTIQRTQQEDSAVYLCASSFRGAQPQHFGDGTRLSIL.

The J gene is TRBJ1-6, the V gene TRBV4-3; weak D call: TRBD1 (5 bases). CDR1 and CDR2 (germline): LGHNA, YSLEER. This CDR3 has 13 amino acids. Trimming removed 7 bases from V and 7 bases from J, with 11 bases in between. The CDR3 nucleotides read TGCGCCAGCAATGAACAGGCGAATTCACCCCTCCACTTT. It encodes CASNEQANSPLHF.

This clonotype was counted between two and nine times. For the CDR3, the DNA is TGCAGCGTTCTAAGGGGCGGGTCGGGTCGTTACGAGCAGTACTTC. Amino acids: CSVLRGGSGRYEQYF. This chain joins TRBV29-1 and TRBJ2-7, with D perhaps assigned TRBD1 or TRBD2 (5 bases each). V lost 5 bases, J lost 4 bases, and 21 bases lay in between. The CDR3 spans 15 residues. CDR1 and CDR2 (germline): SQVTM, ANQGSEA.

This clonotype was seen more than once but under ten times. The chain recombines TRBV4-3 with TRBJ1-1; D gene ambiguous. Germline CDR1 is LGHNA and CDR2 is YSLEER. Trimming removed 0 bases at V and 1 base at J, with 9 bases between. This CDR3 comprises 15 residues. The DNA for the CDR3 is TGCGCCAGCAGCCAAGATCTCGCGAGGAACACTGAAGCTTTCTTT. Its translation: CASSQDLARNTEAFF.

The rearrangement joins TRBV12-3 or TRBV12-4 to TRBJ1-2, with TRBD1 matching over 10 bases. V lost 5 bases and J lost 7; bases outside the gene matches: 7. The CDR3 contains 14 residues. This chain's CDR3 is CASSKTGQGSGYTF. CDR3 sequence (DNA): TGTGCCAGCAGTAAAACGGGACAGGGGTCTGGCTACACCTTC.